Below are 9 T cell receptor beta chains sequenced from a single sample in a study of blood T cell repertoires in COVID-19. The table came from immunoSEQ multiplex PCR; TCRdb's copy has only in-frame clones and leaves some out. This table holds a few hundred thousand clones, around 92% found once. The sequencing input was peripheral blood. Source of these receptors: a man between 18 and 35 years old who had recovered from COVID-19.

The V call is TRBV4-3, the J call TRBJ1-6; D gene uncertain. This CDR3 is built from 15 residues. Germline loops: CDR1 LGHNA, CDR2 YSLEER. Trimming pared 1 base from V and 2 bases from J, leaving 6 bases between. The CDR3 sequence is CASSQGRAYNSPLHF. Here the CDR3 DNA reads TGCGCCAGCAGCCAAGGCCGGGCCTATAATTCACCCCTCCACTTT.

This chain connects TRBV6-5 to TRBJ2-1; 7 bases match TRBD1. V shed 6 bases and J 5 bases; nucleotides not matched to a gene: 4. This CDR3 is built from 13 residues. Germline V gene lookup returns CDR1 MNHEY and CDR2 SVGAGI. In DNA form, the CDR3 reads TGTGCCAGCAGGTTGACAGGGAACAATGAGCAGTTCTTC. Its translation is CASRLTGNNEQFF.

The chain employs TRBV29-1 and TRBJ1-1; D gene ambiguous. CDR3 length equals 12 residues. V shed 8 bases and J shed 3 bases, with 13 bases lying between them. CDR1 and CDR2 from the germline V gene are SQVTM and ANQGSEA. The DNA of the CDR3 is TGCAGCTTCCGACAAACGGACACTGAAGCTTTCTTT. It encodes CSFRQTDTEAFF.

V usage is TRBV29-1 and J usage is TRBJ2-7; a possible D gene is TRBD1 (6 bases). CDR1 is SQVTM and CDR2 is ANQGSEA in the germline V gene. The V and J ends lost 1 base and 2 bases respectively, with 9 bases between them. The CDR3 extends over 13 amino acids. CDR3 coding DNA: TGCAGCGTTGAAGGGGGGCAACCCTACGAGCAGTACTTC. Its protein product is CSVEGGQPYEQYF.

The V and J genes are TRBV19 and TRBJ2-3; possibly TRBD2 for D (6 bases). This CDR3 is built from 15 residues. V was trimmed by 6 bases and J by 2 bases, leaving 15 bases between them. Germline CDR1 and CDR2: LNHDA and SQIVND (reference sequence). CDR3 region: CASRSLEGFTDTQYF. Here the CDR3 DNA reads TGTGCCAGTAGGTCCTTGGAGGGATTCACAGATACGCAGTATTTT.

This chain uses TRBV10-3 with TRBJ2-1; 13 bases align to TRBD2. With V trimmed by 6 bases and J by 2 bases, 7 bases remained unmatched. The germline V gene encodes CDR1 ENHRY and CDR2 SYGVKD. CDR3 length: 17 amino acids. CDR3 DNA sequence: TGTGCCATCAGCGGACTAGCGGGAGACGCCGCCTACAATGAGCAGTTCTTC. This encodes CAISGLAGDAAYNEQFF.

V usage is TRBV3-1 (or the pseudogene TRBV3-2) and J usage is TRBJ2-1; 9 bases are a match to TRBD2. The junction had 14 bases not matched to a gene; V was cut back by 0 bases and J by 8 bases. CDR3 length: 18 residues. Germline assignment: CDR1 LGHDT and CDR2 YNNKEL (reference sequence). As DNA, the CDR3 is TGTGCCAGCAGCCAAGAGTCGTACGTGGCGGGGGGGCCCGATGAGCAGTTCTTC. Translation gives CASSQESYVAGGPDEQFF.

J is TRBJ1-6 and V is TRBV5-8, with D perhaps TRBD1 (5 bases). V lost 4 bases and J lost 9, with 8 bases in between. Germline CDR1 reads SGHTS; CDR2 reads YDEGEE. The CDR3 extends over 12 amino acids. In DNA form, the CDR3 reads TGTGCCAGCAGCAAGGGACTTTCACCCCTCCACTTT. Protein: CASSKGLSPLHF.

This clone was recorded only once. The V and J genes are TRBV19 and TRBJ1-1; unclear D gene. This CDR3 comprises 14 residues. Germline CDR1 and CDR2: LNHDA and SQIVND (reference sequence). V was trimmed by 7 bases and J by 0 bases, leaving 12 bases between them. The CDR3 region is CASTLGGMNTEAFF. CDR3 nucleotides: TGTGCCAGTACTCTCGGAGGAATGAACACTGAAGCTTTCTTT.